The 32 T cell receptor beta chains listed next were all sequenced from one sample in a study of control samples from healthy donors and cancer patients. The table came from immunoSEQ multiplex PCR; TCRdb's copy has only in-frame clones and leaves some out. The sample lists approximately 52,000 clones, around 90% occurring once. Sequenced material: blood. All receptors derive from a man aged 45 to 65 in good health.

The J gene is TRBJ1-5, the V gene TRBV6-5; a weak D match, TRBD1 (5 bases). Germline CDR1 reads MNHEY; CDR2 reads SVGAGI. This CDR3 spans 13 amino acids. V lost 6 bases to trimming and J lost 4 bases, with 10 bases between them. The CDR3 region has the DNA TGTGCCAGCAGCTACGGGGGGAATCAGCCCCAGCATTTT. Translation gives CASSYGGNQPQHF.

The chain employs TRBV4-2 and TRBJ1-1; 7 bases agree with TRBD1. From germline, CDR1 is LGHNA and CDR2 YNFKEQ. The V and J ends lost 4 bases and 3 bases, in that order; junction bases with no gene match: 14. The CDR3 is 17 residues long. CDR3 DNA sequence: TGTGCCAGCAGCCCCCTTGGAGAGGGGGCGGCGGACACTGAAGCTTTCTTT. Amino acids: CASSPLGEGAADTEAFF.

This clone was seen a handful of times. The DNA of the CDR3 is TGTGCCACCAGTGAGGCTGGTGACTCCTATGGCTACACCTTC. Translation gives CATSEAGDSYGYTF. The chain carries TRBV24-1 and TRBJ1-2; D remains ambiguous. The V end was cut by 4 bases, the J end by 4 bases, with 12 bases between. CDR1 is KGHDR and CDR2 is SFDVKD in the germline V gene. This CDR3 region has 14 residues.

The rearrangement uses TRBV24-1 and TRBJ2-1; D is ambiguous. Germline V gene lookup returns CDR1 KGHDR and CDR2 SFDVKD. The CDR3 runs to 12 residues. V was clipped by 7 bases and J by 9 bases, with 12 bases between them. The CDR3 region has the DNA TGTGCCACCAGCCGACATCTAGGTGAGCAGTTCTTC. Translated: CATSRHLGEQFF.

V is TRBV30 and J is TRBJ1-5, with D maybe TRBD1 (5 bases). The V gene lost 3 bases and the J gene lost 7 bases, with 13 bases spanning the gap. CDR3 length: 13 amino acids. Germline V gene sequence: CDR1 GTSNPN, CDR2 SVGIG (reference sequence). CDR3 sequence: CAWSGTRRQPQHF. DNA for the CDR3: TGTGCCTGGAGCGGGACCCGAAGGCAGCCCCAGCATTTT.

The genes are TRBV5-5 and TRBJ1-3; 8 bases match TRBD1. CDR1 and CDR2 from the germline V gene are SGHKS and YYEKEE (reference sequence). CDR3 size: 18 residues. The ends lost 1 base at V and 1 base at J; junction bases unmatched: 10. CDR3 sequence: CASSLTGGSLSSGNTIYF. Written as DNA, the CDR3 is TGTGCCAGCAGCTTGACAGGGGGGAGTCTCTCATCTGGAAACACCATATATTTT.

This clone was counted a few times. The CDR3 loop reads CASTEGRTNEKLFF. The CDR3 nucleotides read TGTGCCAGCACGGAGGGGCGGACTAATGAAAAACTGTTTTTT. The chain couples TRBV6-5 to TRBJ1-4; perhaps TRBD1 as D (5 bases). Germline V lookup: CDR1 MNHEY, CDR2 SVGAGI. V was trimmed by 7 bases and J by 2 bases, leaving 11 bases between them. The CDR3 consists of 14 residues.

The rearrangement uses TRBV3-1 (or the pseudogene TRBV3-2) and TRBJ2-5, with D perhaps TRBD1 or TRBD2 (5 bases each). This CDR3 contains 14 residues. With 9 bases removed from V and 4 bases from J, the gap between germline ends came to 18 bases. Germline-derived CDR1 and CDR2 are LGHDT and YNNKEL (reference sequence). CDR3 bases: TGTGCCAGTCCCGGGACCGTGGCTGGAGAGACCCAGTACTTC. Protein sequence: CASPGTVAGETQYF.

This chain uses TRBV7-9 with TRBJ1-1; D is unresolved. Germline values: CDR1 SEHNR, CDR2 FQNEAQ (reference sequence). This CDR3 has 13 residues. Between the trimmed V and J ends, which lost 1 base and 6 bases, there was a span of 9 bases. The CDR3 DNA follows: TGTGCCAGCAGCTTAGAGACCGTTTCTGAAGCTTTCTTT. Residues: CASSLETVSEAFF.

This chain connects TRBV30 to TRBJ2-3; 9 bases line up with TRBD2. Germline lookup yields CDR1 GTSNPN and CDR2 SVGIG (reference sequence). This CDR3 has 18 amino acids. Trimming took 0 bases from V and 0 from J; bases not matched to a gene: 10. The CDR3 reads CAWSVASGDPYSTDTQYF. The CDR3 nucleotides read TGTGCCTGGAGTGTGGCTAGCGGGGACCCTTATAGCACAGATACGCAGTATTTT.

For the CDR3, the DNA is TGTGCCAGCAGTTCGCACAGGGGAGGCACTGAAGCTTTCTTT. This sequence encodes CASSSHRGGTEAFF. The chain joins TRBV28 to TRBJ1-1; 7 nucleotides match TRBD1. Germline lookup yields CDR1 MDHEN and CDR2 SYDVKM. The CDR3 covers 14 residues. V dropped 4 bases and J dropped 4; count of bases not matched to a gene: 6.

CDR3 sequence (DNA): TGTGCCAGCAGGGTAAACACCGGGGAGCTGTTTTTT. Its protein product is CASRVNTGELFF. The chain carries TRBV6-6 and TRBJ2-2; D ambiguous. From germline, CDR1 is MNHNY and CDR2 SVGAGI (reference sequence). The CDR3 is made up of 12 amino acids. V dropped 6 bases and J dropped 2 bases, with 4 bases sitting between them.

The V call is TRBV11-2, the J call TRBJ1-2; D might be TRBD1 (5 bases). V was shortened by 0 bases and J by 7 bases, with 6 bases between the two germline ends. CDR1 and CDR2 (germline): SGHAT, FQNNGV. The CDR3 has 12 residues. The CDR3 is CASSLDRAGYTF. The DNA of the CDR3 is TGTGCCAGCAGCTTAGACAGGGCTGGCTACACCTTC. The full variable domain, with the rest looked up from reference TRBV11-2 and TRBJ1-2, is EAGVAQSPRYKIIEKRQSVAFWCNPISGHATLYWYQQILGQGPKLLIQFQNNGVVDDSQLPKDRFSAERLKGVDSTLKIQPAKLEDSAVYLCASSLDRAGYTFGSGTRLTVV.

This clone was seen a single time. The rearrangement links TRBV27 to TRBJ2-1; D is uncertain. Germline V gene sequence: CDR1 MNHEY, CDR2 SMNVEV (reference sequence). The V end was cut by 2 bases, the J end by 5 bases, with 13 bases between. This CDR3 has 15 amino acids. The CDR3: CASSLGPAPNNEQFF. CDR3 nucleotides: TGTGCCAGCAGTTTAGGTCCTGCTCCTAACAATGAGCAGTTCTTC.

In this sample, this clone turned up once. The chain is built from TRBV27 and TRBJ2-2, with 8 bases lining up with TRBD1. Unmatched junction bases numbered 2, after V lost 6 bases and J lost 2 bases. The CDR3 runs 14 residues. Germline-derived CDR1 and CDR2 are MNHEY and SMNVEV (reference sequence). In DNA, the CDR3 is TGTGCCAGCAGAGCAGGGGGCAACACCGGGGAGCTGTTTTTT. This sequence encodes CASRAGGNTGELFF.

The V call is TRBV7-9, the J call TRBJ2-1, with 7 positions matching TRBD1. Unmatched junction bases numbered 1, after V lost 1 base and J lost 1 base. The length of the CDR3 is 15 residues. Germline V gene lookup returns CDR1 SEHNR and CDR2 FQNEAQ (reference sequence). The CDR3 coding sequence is TGTGCCAGCAGCTTAGTACAGGGGTCCTACAATGAGCAGTTCTTC. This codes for CASSLVQGSYNEQFF.

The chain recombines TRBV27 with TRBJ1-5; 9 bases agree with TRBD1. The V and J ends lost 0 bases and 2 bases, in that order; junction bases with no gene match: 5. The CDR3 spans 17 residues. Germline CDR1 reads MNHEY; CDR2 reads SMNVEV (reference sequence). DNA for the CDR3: TGTGCCAGCAGTTTATCGGGGGGGGACAGGGGCAATCAGCCCCAGCATTTT. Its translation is CASSLSGGDRGNQPQHF.

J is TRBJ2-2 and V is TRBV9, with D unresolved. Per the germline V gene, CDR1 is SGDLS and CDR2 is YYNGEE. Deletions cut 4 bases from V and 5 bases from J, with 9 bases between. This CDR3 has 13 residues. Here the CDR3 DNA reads TGTGCCAGCAGCTCCCTAGATACCGGGGAGCTGTTTTTT. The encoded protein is CASSSLDTGELFF.

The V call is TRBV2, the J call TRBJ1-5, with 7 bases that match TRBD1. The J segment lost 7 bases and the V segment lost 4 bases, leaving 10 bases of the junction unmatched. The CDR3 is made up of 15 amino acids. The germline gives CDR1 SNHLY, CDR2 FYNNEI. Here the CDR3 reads CASSGGQGVSQPQHF. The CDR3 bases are TGTGCCAGCAGTGGGGGGCAGGGGGTATCGCAGCCCCAGCATTTT.

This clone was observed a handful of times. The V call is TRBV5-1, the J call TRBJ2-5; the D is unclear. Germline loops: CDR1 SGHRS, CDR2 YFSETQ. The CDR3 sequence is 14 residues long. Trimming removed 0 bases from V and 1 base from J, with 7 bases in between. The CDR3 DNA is TGCGCCAGCAGCTTGGTTCAGCTCCAAGAGACCCAGTACTTC. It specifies CASSLVQLQETQYF.

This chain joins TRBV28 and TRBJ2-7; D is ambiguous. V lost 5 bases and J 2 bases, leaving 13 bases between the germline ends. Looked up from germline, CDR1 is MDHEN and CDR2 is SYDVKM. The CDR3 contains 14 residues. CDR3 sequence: CASSQRASPYEQYF. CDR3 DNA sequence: TGTGCCAGCAGTCAACGGGCCTCCCCCTACGAGCAGTACTTC.

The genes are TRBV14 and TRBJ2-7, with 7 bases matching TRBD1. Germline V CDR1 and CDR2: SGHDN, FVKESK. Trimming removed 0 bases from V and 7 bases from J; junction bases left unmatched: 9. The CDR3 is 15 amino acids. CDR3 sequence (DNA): TGTGCCAGCAGCCAAGAGGGCAGGGGGTCATTAGAGCAGTACTTC. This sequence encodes CASSQEGRGSLEQYF.

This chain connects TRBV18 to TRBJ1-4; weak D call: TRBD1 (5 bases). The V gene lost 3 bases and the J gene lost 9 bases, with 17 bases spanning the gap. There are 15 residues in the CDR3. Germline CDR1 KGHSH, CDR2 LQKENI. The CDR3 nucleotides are TGTGCCAGCTCACCCCTCGACAAAGGGGAGAAAAAACTGTTTTTT. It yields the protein CASSPLDKGEKKLFF.

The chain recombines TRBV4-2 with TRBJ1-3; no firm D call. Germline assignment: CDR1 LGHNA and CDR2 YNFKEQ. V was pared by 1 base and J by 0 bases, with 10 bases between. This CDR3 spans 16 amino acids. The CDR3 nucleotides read TGTGCCAGCAGCCAAGTTGGAGCATACTCTGGAAACACCATATATTTT. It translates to CASSQVGAYSGNTIYF.

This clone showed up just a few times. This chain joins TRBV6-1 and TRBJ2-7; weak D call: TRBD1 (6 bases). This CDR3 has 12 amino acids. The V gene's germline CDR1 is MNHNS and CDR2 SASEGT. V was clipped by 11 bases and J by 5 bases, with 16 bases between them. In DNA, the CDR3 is TGTGCCTGCCGTGAAGGGGGAAACGAGCAGTACTTC. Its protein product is CACREGGNEQYF.

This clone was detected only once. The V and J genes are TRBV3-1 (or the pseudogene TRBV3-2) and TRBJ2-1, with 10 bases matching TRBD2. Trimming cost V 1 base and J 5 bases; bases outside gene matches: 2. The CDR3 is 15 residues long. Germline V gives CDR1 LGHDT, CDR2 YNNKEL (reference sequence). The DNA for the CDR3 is TGTGCCAGCAGCCAAGGAAGCGGGAGGGACAATGAGCAGTTCTTC. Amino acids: CASSQGSGRDNEQFF.

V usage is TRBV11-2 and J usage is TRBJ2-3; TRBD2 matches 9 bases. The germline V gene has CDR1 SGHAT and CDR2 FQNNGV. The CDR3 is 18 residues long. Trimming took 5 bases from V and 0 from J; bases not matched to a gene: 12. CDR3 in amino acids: CASSGPPATSGSTDTQYF. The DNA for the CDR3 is TGTGCCAGCAGCGGACCACCAGCGACTAGCGGAAGCACAGATACGCAGTATTTT.

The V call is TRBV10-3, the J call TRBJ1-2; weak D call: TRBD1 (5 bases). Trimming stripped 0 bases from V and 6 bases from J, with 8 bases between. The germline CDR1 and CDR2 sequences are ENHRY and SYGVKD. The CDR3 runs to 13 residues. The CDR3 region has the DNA TGTGCCATCAGTGAGTCTAGGGACCATGGCTACACCTTC. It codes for CAISESRDHGYTF.

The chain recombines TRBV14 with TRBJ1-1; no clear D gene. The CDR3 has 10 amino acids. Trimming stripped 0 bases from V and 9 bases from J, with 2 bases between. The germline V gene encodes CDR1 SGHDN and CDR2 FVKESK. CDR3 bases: TGTGCCAGCAGCCAAGATCAAGCTTTCTTT. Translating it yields CASSQDQAFF.

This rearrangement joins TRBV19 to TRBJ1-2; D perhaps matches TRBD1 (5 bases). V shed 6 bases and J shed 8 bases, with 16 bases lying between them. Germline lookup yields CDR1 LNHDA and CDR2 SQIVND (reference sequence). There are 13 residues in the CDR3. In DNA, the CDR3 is TGTGCCAGTAGCCACCCGGTTAGGGACGGCTACACCTTC. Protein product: CASSHPVRDGYTF.

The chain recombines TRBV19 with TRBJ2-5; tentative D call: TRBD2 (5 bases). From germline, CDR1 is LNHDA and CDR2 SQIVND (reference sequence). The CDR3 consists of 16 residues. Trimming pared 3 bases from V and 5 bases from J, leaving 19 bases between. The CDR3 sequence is CASSIAGQAGAETQYF. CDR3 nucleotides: TGTGCCAGTAGTATCGCTGGGCAGGCGGGCGCGGAGACCCAGTACTTC.

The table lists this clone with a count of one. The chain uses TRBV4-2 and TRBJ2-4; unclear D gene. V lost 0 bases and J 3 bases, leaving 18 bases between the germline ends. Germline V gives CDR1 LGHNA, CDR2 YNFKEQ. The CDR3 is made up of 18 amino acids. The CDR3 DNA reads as TGTGCCAGCAGCCAAGATTTATACGGCAACACTATCAAAAACATTCAGTACTTC. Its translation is CASSQDLYGNTIKNIQYF.